These 10 T cell receptor beta chains were sequenced from one sample in a study of PD-L1 blockade in urothelial cancer. The assay was immunoSEQ multiplex PCR, and TCRdb's table has in-frame clones only and misses some. The sample includes under 50,000 clones, more than 75% of them seen just once. Specified time point: pretreatment peripheral blood. The sequencing here drew on PBMCs, taken around atezolizumab (anti-PD-L1) treatment. Receptors originate from a man aged 45-65 years with urothelial cancer.

A few counts support this clone. J is TRBJ1-1 and V is TRBV4-1; D possibly corresponds to TRBD1 (6 bases). The CDR3 totals 15 residues. V dropped 4 bases and J dropped 5 bases, with 17 bases sitting between them. Germline V gene sequence: CDR1 MGHRA, CDR2 YSYEKL. CDR3 nucleotide sequence: TGCGCCAGCAGCCTATCACAGGGTCCTCCAACTGAAGCTTTCTTT. It specifies CASSLSQGPPTEAFF.

The V call is TRBV6-1, the J call TRBJ2-2; 11 bases match TRBD1. This CDR3 has 15 residues. V was pared by 5 bases and J by 5 bases, with 4 bases of the junction left unmatched. The germline gives CDR1 MNHNS, CDR2 SASEGT. CDR3 sequence: CASSPGQGDTGELFF. The CDR3 nucleotides read TGTGCCAGCAGTCCGGGACAGGGGGATACCGGGGAGCTGTTTTTT.

The rearrangement uses TRBV10-3 and TRBJ2-7, with D uncertain. CDR1 ENHRY and CDR2 SYGVKD come from the germline V gene. Trimming shortened V by 0 bases and J by 1 base, and 7 bases separated the two germline ends. The CDR3 covers 14 residues. CDR3 region: CAISESSVSYEQYF. CDR3 DNA sequence: TGTGCCATCAGTGAGTCTAGTGTGTCCTACGAGCAGTACTTC.

The V call is TRBV11-1, the J call TRBJ2-7; D is perhaps TRBD2 (7 bases). Looked up from germline, CDR1 is SGHAT and CDR2 is FQDESV (reference sequence). The ends were cut back, 2 bases at V and 6 bases at J, with 23 bases in the middle. The CDR3 loop spans 17 amino acids. The CDR3: CASSLRGGGSSFSEQYF. Here the CDR3 DNA reads TGTGCCAGCAGCTTAAGGGGGGGCGGGAGCTCCTTCTCCGAGCAGTACTTC.

This clone was observed a single time. V usage is TRBV4-2 and J usage is TRBJ2-1, with D possibly TRBD1 on 5 matching bases. V lost 0 bases and J lost 2, with 11 bases in between. Germline V gene sequence: CDR1 LGHNA, CDR2 YNFKEQ. This CDR3 is 16 amino acids long. The CDR3 loop reads CASSQDLAGTYNEQFF. The CDR3 DNA sequence: TGTGCCAGCAGCCAAGATCTCGCAGGGACCTACAATGAGCAGTTCTTC.

This sequence joins TRBV6-5 and TRBJ2-7; 9 positions agree with TRBD1. The trim removed 5 bases at V and 9 bases at J, leaving 14 bases unmatched. This CDR3 has 15 amino acids. The V gene's germline CDR1 is MNHEY and CDR2 SVGAGI. CDR3 sequence reads: CASSQPRDRVPAQYF. The CDR3 DNA follows: TGTGCCAGCAGTCAACCCCGGGACAGGGTCCCCGCGCAGTACTTC.

V is TRBV18 and J is TRBJ2-2; 7 bases match TRBD1. CDR1 KGHSH and CDR2 LQKENI come from the germline V gene. The CDR3 is 14 amino acids. The trim removed 5 bases at V and 5 bases at J, leaving 5 bases unmatched. CDR3 residues: CASSTGQWTGELFF. In DNA form, the CDR3 reads TGTGCCAGCTCAACGGGACAGTGGACCGGGGAGCTGTTTTTT.

This clone was detected only once. For the CDR3, the DNA is TGCGCCAGCAGCCCGGGACAGGGTCAGCCCCAGCATTTT. Amino acid sequence: CASSPGQGQPQHF. The gene calls are TRBV10-2 and TRBJ1-5, with 9 bases identical to TRBD1. CDR1 is WSHSY and CDR2 is SAAADI in the germline V gene. The CDR3 is made up of 13 amino acids. Losses at the gene ends were 6 bases for V and 6 bases for J; bases not matched to a gene: 3.

This chain connects TRBV9 to TRBJ1-2; TRBD1 is a possible D gene (5 bases). The germline V gene has CDR1 SGDLS and CDR2 YYNGEE. The CDR3 length is 19 residues. V gave up 0 bases and J gave up 1 base, with 22 bases separating them. CDR3: CASSVGGRVPSLRNYGYTF. The CDR3 nucleotides read TGTGCCAGCAGCGTAGGAGGCAGGGTCCCCTCACTGCGTAACTATGGCTACACCTTC. Using reference TRBV9 and TRBJ1-2 for the parts outside the CDR3, the full variable domain is DSGVTQTPKHLITATGQRVTLRCSPRSGDLSVYWYQQSLDQGLQFLIQYYNGEERAKGNILERFSAQQFPDLHSELNLSSLELGDSALYFCASSVGGRVPSLRNYGYTFGSGTRLTVV.

A few counts support this clone. The J gene is TRBJ1-5, the V gene TRBV2; 7 positions agree with TRBD1. The ends lost 7 bases at V and 4 bases at J; junction bases unmatched: 7. The CDR3 length is 14 residues. Germline V CDR1 and CDR2: SNHLY, FYNNEI. CDR3 nucleotide sequence: TGTGCCAGCACCCTCGACAGGGTTAATCAGCCCCAGCATTTT. Translating it yields CASTLDRVNQPQHF.